Sequencing of this T cell receptor beta chain was carried out in a study of T cells in Graves' hyperthyroidism and ophthalmopathy. Study information: The initial diagnosis was the point when peripheral blood was collected, ahead of any treatment. Findings and caveats of the study: The model's output predicted ophthalmopathy at a median of around 7 months prior to onset.

TCR beta CDR3 region amplification was performed from RNA transcripts. Carried out on the TCR CDR3, a first-round RT-PCR used the HTBI primer set. Using its own MiXCR run on the multiplex PCR reads, TCRdb lists one record per CDR3 protein. The sample consists of 350,000 or so distinct CDR3 sequences, roughly 18% of them appearing once. With regard to this clonotype: What it binds is unknown. Its ends do not fully match the called genes, so a read error is possible.

CDR3 length: 15 amino acids. In germline, CDR1 is SGHRS, CDR2 YFSETQ. The TCR was taken from a woman between 45 and 60 years old with Graves' hyperthyroidism. Sequenced material: blood. The chain joins TRBV5-1 to TRBJ2-5, with 10 bases fitting TRBD2. This chain's CDR3 is CAGSLGTSAQETQYF. CDR3 bases: TGCGCCGGCAGCTTGGGGACTAGCGCTCAAGAGACCCAGTACTTC.